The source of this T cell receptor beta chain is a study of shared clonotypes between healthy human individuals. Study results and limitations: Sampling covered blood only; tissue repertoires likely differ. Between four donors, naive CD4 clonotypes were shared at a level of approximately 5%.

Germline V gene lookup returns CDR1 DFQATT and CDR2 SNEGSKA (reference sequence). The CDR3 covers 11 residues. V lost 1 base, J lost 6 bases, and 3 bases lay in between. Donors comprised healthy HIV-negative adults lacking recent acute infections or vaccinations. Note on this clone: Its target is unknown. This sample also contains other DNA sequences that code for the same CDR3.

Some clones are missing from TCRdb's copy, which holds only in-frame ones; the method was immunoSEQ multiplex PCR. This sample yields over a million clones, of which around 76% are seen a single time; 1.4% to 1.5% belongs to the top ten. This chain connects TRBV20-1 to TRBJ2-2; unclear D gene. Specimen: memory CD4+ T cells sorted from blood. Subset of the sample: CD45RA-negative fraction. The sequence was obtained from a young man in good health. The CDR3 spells CSARGPGELFF. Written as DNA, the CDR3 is TGCAGTGCTAGAGGCCCCGGGGAGCTGTTTTTT.